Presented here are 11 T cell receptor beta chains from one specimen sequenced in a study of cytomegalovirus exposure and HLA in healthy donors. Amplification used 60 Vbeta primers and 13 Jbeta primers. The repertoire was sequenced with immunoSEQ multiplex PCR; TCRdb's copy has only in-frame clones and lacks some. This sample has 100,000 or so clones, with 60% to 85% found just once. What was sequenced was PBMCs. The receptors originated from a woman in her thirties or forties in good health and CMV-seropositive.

Here the CDR3 DNA reads TGTGCCAGCAGTTTAGTCAGGGGGCTCATGAACACTGAAGCTTTCTTT. Protein: CASSLVRGLMNTEAFF. The V call is TRBV27, the J call TRBJ1-1; 8 bases agree with TRBD1. Per germline, CDR1 MNHEY and CDR2 SMNVEV (reference sequence). CDR3 length: 16 residues. V gave up 2 bases and J gave up 0 bases; unmatched junction bases: 5.

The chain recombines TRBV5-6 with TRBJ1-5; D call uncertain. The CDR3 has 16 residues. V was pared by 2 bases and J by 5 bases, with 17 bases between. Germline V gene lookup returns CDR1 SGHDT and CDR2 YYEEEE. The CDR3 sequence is CASSLRFEGDDQPQHF. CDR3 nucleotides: TGTGCCAGCAGCTTAAGATTCGAGGGAGATGATCAGCCCCAGCATTTT.

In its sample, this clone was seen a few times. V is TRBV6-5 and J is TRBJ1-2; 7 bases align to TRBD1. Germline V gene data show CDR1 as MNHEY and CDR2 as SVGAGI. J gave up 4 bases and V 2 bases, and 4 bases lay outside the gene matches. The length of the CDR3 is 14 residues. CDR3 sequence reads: CASSYNPGGYGYTF. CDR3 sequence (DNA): TGTGCCAGCAGTTACAACCCAGGGGGCTATGGCTACACCTTC.

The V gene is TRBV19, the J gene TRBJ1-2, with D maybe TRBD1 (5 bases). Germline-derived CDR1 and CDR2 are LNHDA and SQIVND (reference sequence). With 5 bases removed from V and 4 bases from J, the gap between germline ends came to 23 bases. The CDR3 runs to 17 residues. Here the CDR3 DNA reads TGTGCCAGTAGTTCTCCCTCCAGGGCACCTAACCTCTATGGCTACACCTTC. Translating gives CASSSPSRAPNLYGYTF.

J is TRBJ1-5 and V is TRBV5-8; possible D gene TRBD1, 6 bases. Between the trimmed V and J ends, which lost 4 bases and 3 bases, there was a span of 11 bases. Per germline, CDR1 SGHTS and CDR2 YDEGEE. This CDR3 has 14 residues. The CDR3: CASSTRQVNQPQHF. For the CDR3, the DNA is TGTGCCAGCAGCACTCGACAGGTCAATCAGCCCCAGCATTTT.

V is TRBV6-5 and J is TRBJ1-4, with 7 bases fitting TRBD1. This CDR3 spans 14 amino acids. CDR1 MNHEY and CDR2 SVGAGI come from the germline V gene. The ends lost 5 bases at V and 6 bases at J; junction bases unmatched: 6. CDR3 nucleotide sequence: TGTGCCAGCAGTCGACAGGGAAGGGATGAAAAACTGTTTTTT. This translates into CASSRQGRDEKLFF.

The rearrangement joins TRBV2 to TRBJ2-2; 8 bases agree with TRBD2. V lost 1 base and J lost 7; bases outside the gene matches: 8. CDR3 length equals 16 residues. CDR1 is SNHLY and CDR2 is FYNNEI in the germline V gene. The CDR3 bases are TGTGCCAGCAGTGAAGTTGCGGGAGGAGGTATCGGGGAGCTGTTTTTT. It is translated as CASSEVAGGGIGELFF.

CDR3 loop: CASSLILALAGGDSTDTQYF. The CDR3 region has the DNA TGTGCCAGCAGTTTAATTCTGGCGCTAGCGGGAGGCGATAGCACAGATACGCAGTATTTT. The chain combines TRBV28 with TRBJ2-3, with TRBD2 matching 11 bases. Germline CDR1 is MDHEN and CDR2 is SYDVKM. This CDR3 region has 20 residues. J lost 0 bases, V lost 2 bases, and 13 bases had no gene match. The variable domain in full, completed from reference TRBV28 and TRBJ2-3, reads DVKVTQSSRYLVKRTGEKVFLECVQDMDHENMFWYRQDPGLGLRLIYFSYDVKMKEKGDIPEGYSVSREKKERFSLILESASTNQTSMYLCASSLILALAGGDSTDTQYFGPGTRLTVL.

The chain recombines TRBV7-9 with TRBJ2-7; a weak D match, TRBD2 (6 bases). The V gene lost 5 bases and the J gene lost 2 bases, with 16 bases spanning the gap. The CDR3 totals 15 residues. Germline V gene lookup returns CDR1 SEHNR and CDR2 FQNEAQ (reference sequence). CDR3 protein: CASSPRGGNTYEQYF. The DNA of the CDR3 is TGTGCCAGCAGCCCGAGGGGCGGGAACACCTACGAGCAGTACTTC.

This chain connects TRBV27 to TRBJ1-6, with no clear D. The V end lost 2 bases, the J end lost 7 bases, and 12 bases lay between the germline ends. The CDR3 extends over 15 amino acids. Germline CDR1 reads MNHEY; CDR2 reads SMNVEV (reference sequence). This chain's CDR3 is CASSLDVEINSPLHF. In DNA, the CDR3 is TGTGCCAGCAGTTTAGATGTCGAGATAAATTCACCCCTCCACTTT.

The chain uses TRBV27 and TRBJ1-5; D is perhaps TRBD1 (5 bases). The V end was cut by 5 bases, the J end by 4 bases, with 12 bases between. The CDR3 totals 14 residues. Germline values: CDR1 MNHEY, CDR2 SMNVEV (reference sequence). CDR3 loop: CASSPREFNQPQHF. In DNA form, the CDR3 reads TGTGCCAGCAGTCCCAGGGAATTTAATCAGCCCCAGCATTTT.